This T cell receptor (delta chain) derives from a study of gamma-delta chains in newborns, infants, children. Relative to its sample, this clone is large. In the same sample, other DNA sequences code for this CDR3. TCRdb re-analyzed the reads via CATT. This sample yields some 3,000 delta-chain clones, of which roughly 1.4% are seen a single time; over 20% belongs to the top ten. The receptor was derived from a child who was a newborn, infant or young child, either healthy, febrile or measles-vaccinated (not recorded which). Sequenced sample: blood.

The CDR3 region is CACDVLGDTLTAQLFF. The CDR3 region has the DNA TGTGCCTGTGACGTACTGGGGGATACTTTGACAGCACAACTCTTCTTT. The V gene is TRDV2, the J gene TRDJ2; 11 bases are shared with TRDD3. The CDR3 runs 16 residues. Germline-derived CDR1 and CDR2 are GEAIGNYY and EKD. V was pared by 3 bases and J by 0 bases, with 2 bases of the junction left unmatched.